This entry lists 25 T cell receptor beta chains sequenced from one sample in a study of CD8 T cells in Susac syndrome. It was with random hexamers that roughly 0.45 to 1 ug RNA was reverse transcribed. TCRdb ran MiXCR on the immunoSEQ multiplex PCR reads and lists one entry per CDR3 protein. The sample yields 140,000 or so distinct CDR3 sequences, approximately 96% seen once. Specimen: CD4+ T cells from PBMCs. The receptors were gathered from a human donor with Susac syndrome.

This chain connects TRBV20-1 to TRBJ2-3; TRBD2 is a possible D gene (5 bases). Germline CDR1 reads DFQATT; CDR2 reads SNEGSKA (reference sequence). Trimming removed 4 bases from V and 6 bases from J, with 14 bases in between. This CDR3 spans 13 amino acids. The CDR3 loop reads CSAIFGPGDTQYF. CDR3 DNA sequence: TGCAGTGCTATTTTCGGGCCGGGGGATACGCAGTATTTT.

The rearrangement links TRBV20-1 to TRBJ1-1; the D is unclear. With 6 bases removed from V and 6 bases from J, the gap between germline ends came to 20 bases. From germline, CDR1 is DFQATT and CDR2 SNEGSKA (reference sequence). The CDR3 consists of 14 residues. CDR3 region: CSATTMVGKAEAFF. The CDR3 DNA reads TGCAGTGCCACTACGATGGTTGGGAAAGCTGAAGCTTTCTTT.

This chain joins TRBV29-1 and TRBJ1-1; D is possibly TRBD1 (5 bases). Germline-derived CDR1 and CDR2 are SQVTM and ANQGSEA. The CDR3 loop spans 11 amino acids. The V end was cut by 6 bases, the J end by 4 bases, with 9 bases between. The DNA for the CDR3 is TGCAGCGTCGGCGGGGCCACTGAAGCTTTCTTT. Its translation: CSVGGATEAFF.

The rearrangement uses TRBV2 and TRBJ2-5, with D possibly TRBD2 on 7 matching bases. V dropped 7 bases and J dropped 5 bases, with 20 bases sitting between them. Looked up from germline, CDR1 is SNHLY and CDR2 is FYNNEI. This CDR3 is 15 amino acids long. The chain's CDR3 is CASNLIAGAGETQYF. The CDR3 nucleotides are TGTGCCAGCAACTTAATTGCGGGGGCCGGGGAGACCCAGTACTTC. Variable domain in full (rest from reference TRBV2 and TRBJ2-5): EPEVTQTPSHQVTQMGQEVILRCVPISNHLYFYWYRQILGQKVEFLVSFYNNEISEKSEIFDDQFSVERPDGSNFTLKIRSTKLEDSAMYFCASNLIAGAGETQYFGPGTRLLVL.

This clonotype was seen more than once but under ten times. One junction end does not reproduce the germline sequence, and a read error may be involved. The chain joins TRBV9 to TRBJ2-1; D not resolved. From germline, CDR1 is SGDLS and CDR2 YYNGEE. This CDR3 has 13 amino acids. The CDR3, as DNA: TGTGCCAGCAGCGTTGGCTCCAACAATGAGCAGTTCTTC. The encoded protein is CASSVGSNNEQFF.

The chain joins TRBV5-1 to TRBJ1-1; tentatively, D is TRBD1 (5 bases). There are 13 residues in the CDR3. V shed 4 bases and J shed 2 bases, with 9 bases lying between them. Germline V CDR1 and CDR2: SGHRS, YFSETQ. The CDR3 DNA reads TGCGCCAGCAGCCAGGGTTACAACACTGAAGCTTTCTTT. Its protein is CASSQGYNTEAFF.

The chain links TRBV20-1 to TRBJ2-1; D may match TRBD1 or TRBD2 (5 bases each). This CDR3 is 15 amino acids long. V was pared by 0 bases and J by 2 bases, with 11 bases between. Germline loops: CDR1 DFQATT, CDR2 SNEGSKA (reference sequence). The CDR3 DNA is TGCAGTGCTAGAGATGGGGGAAGGACCTACAATGAGCAGTTCTTC. Its translation: CSARDGGRTYNEQFF.

This chain connects TRBV6-2 or TRBV6-3 to TRBJ2-7; perhaps D is TRBD1 or TRBD2 (6 bases each). This CDR3 contains 14 residues. Trimming took 6 bases from V and 1 from J, leaving 13 bases between them. Germline CDR1 is MNHEY and CDR2 is SVGEGT. The CDR3 bases are TGTGCCAGCAGGCTAAGGGGGGAGTCCTACGAGCAGTACTTC. Encoded protein: CASRLRGESYEQYF.

The chain employs TRBV20-1 and TRBJ2-1; 9 bases fit TRBD2. This CDR3 has 13 amino acids. CDR1 and CDR2 from the germline V gene are DFQATT and SNEGSKA (reference sequence). The V gene end was trimmed by 4 bases and the J gene end by 7 bases; junction bases not matched to a gene: 5. In DNA, the CDR3 is TGCAGTGCTACTCCTAGCGGGGTTAATGAGCAGTTCTTC. Translating it yields CSATPSGVNEQFF.

This clonotype was recorded only once. The V gene is TRBV2, the J gene TRBJ1-1, with D possibly being TRBD1 (5 bases). This CDR3 has 13 amino acids. Germline V gene lookup returns CDR1 SNHLY and CDR2 FYNNEI. The V and J ends lost 7 bases and 1 base respectively, with 10 bases between them. Here the CDR3 DNA reads TGTGCCAGCACGGGGCTGGAGAACACTGAAGCTTTCTTT. This encodes CASTGLENTEAFF.

In its sample, this clonotype was seen a few times. The J gene is TRBJ2-1, the V gene TRBV2, with D unclear. The V gene lost 4 bases and the J gene lost 8 bases, with 6 bases spanning the gap. In germline, CDR1 is SNHLY, CDR2 FYNNEI. The CDR3 has 11 amino acids. CDR3 region: CASSVVDEQFF. The CDR3 bases are TGTGCCAGCAGTGTAGTGGATGAGCAGTTCTTC. Based on the CDR3 plus reference TRBV2 and TRBJ2-1, the full variable domain is EPEVTQTPSHQVTQMGQEVILRCVPISNHLYFYWYRQILGQKVEFLVSFYNNEISEKSEIFDDQFSVERPDGSNFTLKIRSTKLEDSAMYFCASSVVDEQFFGPGTRLTVL.

The J gene is TRBJ2-1, the V gene TRBV5-1; TRBD2 matches at 12 bases. The ends lost 4 bases at V and 14 bases at J; junction bases unmatched: 13. CDR1 SGHRS and CDR2 YFSETQ come from the germline V gene. The CDR3 contains 15 residues. The CDR3 spells CASSPPTSGSAPKFF. DNA of the CDR3: TGCGCCAGCAGCCCCCCGACTAGCGGGAGCGCTCCGAAGTTCTTC.

In DNA, the CDR3 is TGTGCCAGCAGCCAAGATCGGGGAGACTATGGCTACACCTTC. Translating gives CASSQDRGDYGYTF. The chain is built from TRBV3-1 and TRBJ1-2; D gene unclear. The CDR3 sequence is 14 residues long. CDR1 is LGHDT and CDR2 is YNNKEL in the germline V gene (reference sequence). The V gene lost 0 bases and the J gene lost 3 bases, with 8 bases spanning the gap.

The genes are TRBV23-1 and TRBJ1-2; D is unresolved. TRBV23-1 is identified as an open reading frame with a role that is uncertain. The V and J ends lost 3 bases and 0 bases respectively, with 5 bases between them. This CDR3 spans 13 amino acids. The CDR3 loop is CASSHRANYGYTF. In DNA, the CDR3 is TGCGCCAGCAGTCACAGAGCTAACTATGGCTACACCTTC.

The gene calls are TRBV7-2 and TRBJ1-1; D is ambiguous. Trimming stripped 1 base from V and 10 bases from J, with 13 bases between. Germline V gene data show CDR1 as SGHTA and CDR2 as FQGNSA. This CDR3 has 13 residues. CDR3 sequence reads: CASSLGREFGAFF. The DNA of the CDR3 is TGTGCCAGCAGCTTAGGGCGGGAATTTGGAGCTTTCTTT.

V and J are TRBV15 and TRBJ1-1, with D unresolved. CDR3 length: 11 amino acids. In germline, CDR1 is LNHNV, CDR2 YYDKDF (reference sequence). V lost 6 bases, J lost 9 bases, and 11 bases lay in between. The chain's CDR3 is CATRVSQKAFF. The CDR3 coding sequence is TGTGCCACCAGGGTCTCCCAGAAAGCTTTCTTT.

The J gene is TRBJ2-7, the V gene TRBV15; no definite D call. CDR1 is LNHNV and CDR2 is YYDKDF in the germline V gene (reference sequence). V lost 3 bases, J lost 5 bases, and 5 bases lay in between. The CDR3 has 11 residues. For the CDR3, the DNA is TGTGCCACCAGCAGTTTAGACGAGCAGTACTTC. It is translated as CATSSLDEQYF.

The chain joins TRBV12-3 or TRBV12-4 to TRBJ2-3; D possibly corresponds to TRBD1 (6 bases). V shed 8 bases and J shed 5 bases, with 17 bases lying between them. This CDR3 has 14 amino acids. The CDR3 reads CASLFSIRGDTQYF. The CDR3 region has the DNA TGTGCCAGCTTATTCTCAATCAGGGGAGATACGCAGTATTTT.

The V call is TRBV15, the J call TRBJ1-1; TRBD1 might be the D (6 bases). The CDR3 totals 15 residues. Germline V gene data show CDR1 as LNHNV and CDR2 as YYDKDF (reference sequence). Trimming pared 2 bases from V and 4 bases from J, leaving 14 bases between. CDR3 DNA: TGTGCCACCAGCAGAACAGTACAGGGAACCACTGAAGCTTTCTTT. Protein product: CATSRTVQGTTEAFF. Full variable domain (missing parts from reference TRBV15 and TRBJ1-1): DAMVIQNPRYQVTQFGKPVTLSCSQTLNHNVMYWYQQKSSQAPKLLFHYYDKDFNNEADTPDNFQSRRPNTSFCFLDIRSPGLGDTAMYLCATSRTVQGTTEAFFGQGTRLTVV.

The gene calls are TRBV29-1 and TRBJ2-7; 9 bases agree with TRBD1. With V trimmed by 7 bases and J by 3 bases, 7 bases remained unmatched. Germline V CDR1 and CDR2: SQVTM, ANQGSEA. This CDR3 is 13 amino acids long. CDR3 loop: CSAAGQGNYEQYF. The CDR3 nucleotides are TGCAGCGCCGCGGGACAGGGTAACTACGAGCAGTACTTC.

The chain employs TRBV25-1 and TRBJ2-7; no clear D. Trimming left V 8 bases short and J 3 bases short, with 14 bases between. Germline V lookup: CDR1 MGHDK, CDR2 SYGVNS. The length of the CDR3 is 13 residues. CDR3 sequence: CASGGGVGYEQYF. The CDR3 bases are TGTGCCAGCGGCGGTGGGGTGGGCTACGAGCAGTACTTC.

The V gene is TRBV29-1, the J gene TRBJ1-2; D gene unclear. This CDR3 is built from 13 residues. Germline CDR1 reads SQVTM; CDR2 reads ANQGSEA. With 6 bases removed from V and 4 bases from J, the gap between germline ends came to 15 bases. Here the CDR3 DNA reads TGCAGCGTCCGACGTTCTATGGGCTATGGCTACACCTTC. It specifies CSVRRSMGYGYTF.

The chain joins TRBV19 to TRBJ2-2; D possibly uses TRBD1 or TRBD2 (5 bases each). Trimming cost V 3 bases and J 4 bases, with 9 bases left between them. The CDR3 loop spans 14 amino acids. Germline assignment: CDR1 LNHDA and CDR2 SQIVND (reference sequence). CDR3 residues: CASSMQGRTGELFF. Here the CDR3 DNA reads TGTGCCAGTAGTATGCAGGGACGCACCGGGGAGCTGTTTTTT.

This chain joins TRBV29-1 and TRBJ2-5; TRBD1 agrees at 10 bases. Germline V gene lookup returns CDR1 SQVTM and CDR2 ANQGSEA. The CDR3 has 12 amino acids. Trimming cost V 7 bases and J 7 bases; bases outside gene matches: 6. DNA of the CDR3: TGCAGCGGGGGACAGGGGAGGGGGACCCAGTACTTC. As protein: CSGGQGRGTQYF.

V is TRBV21-1 and J is TRBJ2-2; the table's TRBD1 call for D was not verified on the DNA. TRBV21-1 is flagged as a pseudogene. The CDR3 is 15 residues long. CDR3 sequence: CASSIGTVNTGELFF. The CDR3 region has the DNA TGTGCCAGCAGCATCGGGACGGTGAACACCGGGGAGCTGTTTTTT.